This T cell receptor (beta chain) was retrieved from a study of blood T cells in healthy people across ages. Primed by a sample-barcoded 5' primer and a J-beta primer mix, a second PCR proceeded for roughly 6 to 12 cycles. TCRdb fed the 5' RACE reads into MiXCR, producing one record per CDR3 protein. The table has approximately 800,000 distinct CDR3 sequences, 40% to 65% seen once. Germline loops: CDR1 LGHNA, CDR2 YNFKEQ. Trimming cost V 0 bases and J 14 bases; bases outside gene matches: 20. The CDR3 is 17 residues long. The sample was blood. The origin of this receptor is a man older than 75 in good health. The V and J genes are TRBV4-2 and TRBJ2-3; 7 bases align to TRBD1. For the CDR3, the DNA is TGTGCCAGCAGCCAAGATATCGGACAGAAGGGGGCAAGAGACGCGTATTTT. Encoded protein: CASSQDIGQKGARDAYF.